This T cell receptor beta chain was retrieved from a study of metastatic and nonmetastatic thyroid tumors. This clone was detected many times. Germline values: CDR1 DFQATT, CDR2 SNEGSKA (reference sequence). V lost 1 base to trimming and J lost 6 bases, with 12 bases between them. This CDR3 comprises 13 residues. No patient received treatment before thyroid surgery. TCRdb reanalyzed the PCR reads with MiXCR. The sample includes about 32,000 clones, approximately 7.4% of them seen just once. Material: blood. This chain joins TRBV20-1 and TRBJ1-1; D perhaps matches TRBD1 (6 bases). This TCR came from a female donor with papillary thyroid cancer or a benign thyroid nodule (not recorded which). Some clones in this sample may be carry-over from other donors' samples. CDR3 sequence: CSARVRGPAEAFF. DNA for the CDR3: TGCAGTGCTAGAGTACGGGGGCCCGCTGAAGCTTTCTTT.